One and the same sample provided the 31 T cell receptor beta chains below, sequenced in a study of persistence of HIV-infected CD4 T cells. No antigens are known for them. This was the immunoSEQ version 4 assay in survey mode. The repertoire was sequenced with immunoSEQ multiplex PCR; TCRdb's copy has only in-frame clones and lacks some. Among 25,000 to 30,000 clones listed, around 80% were seen once. The stimulus was lysate of CMV-infected fibroblasts, around 9.3 ug/mL. CD40L/CD69 double-negative CD45RO-high memory CD4+ T cells were collected. This sample comprised CD4+ T cells sorted from PBMCs after roughly 20-hour stimulation, obtained from a patient who received antiretroviral therapy. The origin of the receptors is an adult woman with HIV who was CMV-seropositive.

The CDR3 DNA reads TGTGCCAGCAGCCCTCGTCTATGGAGCTCTGGAAACACCATATATTTT. This translates into CASSPRLWSSGNTIYF. The gene calls are TRBV27 and TRBJ1-3, with D unclear. The CDR3 has 16 amino acids. Trimming took off 6 bases at V and 0 bases at J, with 15 bases between the two ends. CDR1 is MNHEY and CDR2 is SMNVEV in the germline V gene (reference sequence).

The CDR3 DNA is TGTGCCAGCAGCTTCGAGATGACAGGGGCGGCAGGCTACACCTTC. The encoded protein is CASSFEMTGAAGYTF. The J gene is TRBJ1-2, the V gene TRBV7-9; 8 bases are shared with TRBD1. The V segment lost 3 bases and the J segment 8 bases; nucleotides outside the gene matches: 11. The CDR3 length is 15 residues. Germline V gene lookup returns CDR1 SEHNR and CDR2 FQNEAQ (reference sequence).

The chain joins TRBV7-3 to TRBJ2-3; TRBD2 might be the D (5 bases). The CDR3 totals 13 residues. CDR1 and CDR2 (germline): SGHTA, FQGTGA. V shed 1 base and J shed 9 bases, with 11 bases lying between them. CDR3 protein: CASSLKSSATQYF. As DNA, the CDR3 is TGTGCCAGCAGCTTAAAAAGTAGCGCCACGCAGTATTTT.

The rearrangement links TRBV5-8 to TRBJ2-3, with D uncertain. Germline assignment: CDR1 SGHTS and CDR2 YDEGEE. Trimming shortened V by 2 bases and J by 0 bases, and 10 bases separated the two germline ends. The CDR3 has 15 residues. This CDR3 reads CASSFFGSSTDTQYF. DNA for the CDR3: TGTGCCAGCAGCTTCTTCGGCAGTAGCACAGATACGCAGTATTTT.

The V and J genes are TRBV7-2 and TRBJ1-2; D ambiguous. The V gene lost 3 bases and the J gene lost 5 bases, with 10 bases spanning the gap. This CDR3 region has 13 residues. CDR1 SGHTA and CDR2 FQGNSA come from the germline V gene. The CDR3 DNA sequence: TGTGCCAGCAGCTTTTCGATTGATTATGGCTACACCTTC. It translates to CASSFSIDYGYTF.

The rearrangement uses TRBV15 and TRBJ1-4; 9 bases match TRBD1. Per germline, CDR1 LNHNV and CDR2 YYDKDF (reference sequence). The length of the CDR3 is 15 residues. After removal of 0 bases from V and 6 bases from J, the junction contained 2 bases not matched to a gene. The CDR3 here is CATSREGQGDEKLFF. As DNA, the CDR3 is TGTGCCACCAGCAGAGAGGGACAGGGTGATGAAAAACTGTTTTTT.

The chain employs TRBV11-1 and TRBJ2-3; a weak D match, TRBD1 (6 bases). CDR1 is SGHAT and CDR2 is FQDESV in the germline V gene (reference sequence). This CDR3 contains 12 residues. V was clipped by 1 base and J by 12 bases, with 11 bases between them. CDR3 sequence reads: CASSLEDRPQYF. CDR3 nucleotide sequence: TGTGCCAGCAGCTTAGAAGACAGGCCTCAGTATTTT.

The chain links TRBV6-1 to TRBJ1-2; 12 bases match TRBD1. There are 19 residues in the CDR3. Germline CDR1 reads MNHNS; CDR2 reads SASEGT. The ends lost 2 bases at V and 1 base at J; junction bases unmatched: 11. CDR3 bases: TGTGCCAGCAGTGAAAGGTCTCGGGACAGGGGGCGCGGTAACTATGGCTACACCTTC. Residues: CASSERSRDRGRGNYGYTF.

The chain couples TRBV7-6 to TRBJ1-1; 7 bases align to TRBD1. The CDR3 is made up of 14 amino acids. CDR1 is SGHVS and CDR2 is FNYEAQ in the germline V gene. J was trimmed by 5 bases and V by 4 bases; bases with no gene match: 7. CDR3 DNA sequence: TGTGCCAGCAGCTGGACAGGAACTACGACTGAAGCTTTCTTT. Protein product: CASSWTGTTTEAFF.

The chain employs TRBV19 and TRBJ2-4; tentative D call: TRBD2 (7 bases). The CDR3 runs to 14 residues. Germline V gene sequence: CDR1 LNHDA, CDR2 SQIVND (reference sequence). V gave up 3 bases and J gave up 6 bases, with 12 bases separating them. The CDR3 DNA follows: TGTGCCAGTAGTATGGGACGGGGGGCAAACATTCAGTACTTC. This codes for CASSMGRGANIQYF. Filled out from reference TRBV19 and TRBJ2-4, the complete variable domain reads DGGITQSPKYLFRKEGQNVTLSCEQNLNHDAMYWYRQDPGQGLRLIYYSQIVNDFQKGDIAEGYSVSREKKESFPLTVTSAQKNPTAFYLCASSMGRGANIQYFGAGTRLSVL.

V and J are TRBV20-1 and TRBJ2-7, with a tentative D call TRBD1 (5 bases). Germline V CDR1 and CDR2: DFQATT, SNEGSKA (reference sequence). Trimming took off 6 bases at V and 2 bases at J, with 8 bases between the two ends. The CDR3 is made up of 11 amino acids. As DNA, the CDR3 is TGCAGTGCCGTGACAGCCTACGAGCAGTACTTC. Its protein product is CSAVTAYEQYF.

The gene calls are TRBV19 and TRBJ1-2, with D possibly matching TRBD1 (5 bases). The germline V gene has CDR1 LNHDA and CDR2 SQIVND (reference sequence). This CDR3 spans 15 amino acids. V was cut by 6 bases and J by 4 bases, with 18 bases left in between. The CDR3 DNA sequence: TGTGCCAGTAGCCGAACCGGGACCCCAGGCTATGGCTACACCTTC. Translating it yields CASSRTGTPGYGYTF.

This clone was counted between two and nine times. The chain joins TRBV3-1 (or the pseudogene TRBV3-2) to TRBJ1-1, with D perhaps matching TRBD1 (5 bases). Looked up from germline, CDR1 is LGHDT and CDR2 is YNNKEL (reference sequence). V dropped 5 bases and J dropped 0 bases, with 13 bases sitting between them. This CDR3 spans 15 amino acids. CDR3: CASSSRQTMNTEAFF. The CDR3 DNA sequence: TGTGCCAGCAGCTCCAGACAGACCATGAACACTGAAGCTTTCTTT.

The gene calls are TRBV28 and TRBJ2-5; D is ambiguous. Trimming removed 2 bases at V and 6 bases at J, with 4 bases between. The CDR3 is 11 residues long. Germline CDR1 and CDR2: MDHEN and SYDVKM. The CDR3 bases are TGTGCCAGCAGTTTAGGACAGACCCAGTACTTC. Translating gives CASSLGQTQYF.

The V call is TRBV7-3, the J call TRBJ2-3; 10 bases agree with TRBD2. The CDR3 contains 16 residues. CDR1 SGHTA and CDR2 FQGTGA come from the germline V gene. After removal of 2 bases from V and 4 bases from J, the junction contained 6 bases not matched to a gene. This CDR3 is CASSLGLAGASDTQYF. CDR3 bases: TGTGCCAGCAGCTTAGGTCTAGCGGGGGCTTCAGATACGCAGTATTTT.

This chain links TRBV9 with TRBJ2-2; TRBD2 matches 9 bases. The V gene's germline CDR1 is SGDLS and CDR2 YYNGEE. The length of the CDR3 is 17 residues. Trimming at V came to 1 base and at J to 5 bases, leaving 9 bases not matched to a gene. The CDR3 nucleotides read TGTGCCAGCAGCGTAAGTCTTCTAGCGGGACCAACCGGGGAGCTGTTTTTT. As protein: CASSVSLLAGPTGELFF.

This clone came up a few times. The chain employs TRBV5-1 and TRBJ1-2; D uncertain. V was trimmed by 2 bases and J by 5 bases, leaving 10 bases between them. This CDR3 spans 13 amino acids. CDR1 and CDR2 from the germline V gene are SGHRS and YFSETQ. The CDR3 reads CASSLTARYGYTF. In nucleotides, the CDR3 is TGCGCCAGCAGCTTAACAGCCCGATATGGCTACACCTTC.

This clone has just a few counts. This specimen includes other DNA sequences encoding the same CDR3. The V call is TRBV5-1, the J call TRBJ1-6, with D uncertain. V dropped 0 bases and J dropped 9 bases, with 10 bases sitting between them. Germline V lookup: CDR1 SGHRS, CDR2 YFSETQ. This CDR3 is built from 14 residues. CDR3 loop: CASSLGQDASPLHF. The CDR3 coding sequence is TGCGCCAGCAGCTTGGGCCAGGATGCTTCACCCCTCCACTTT.

The rearrangement links TRBV12-3 or TRBV12-4 to TRBJ1-2, with 7 bases lining up with TRBD1. CDR3 size: 12 residues. The junction had 5 bases not matched to a gene; V was cut back by 8 bases and J by 5 bases. The CDR3 sequence: CASSRGLYGYTF. The CDR3 DNA is TGTGCCAGCTCTAGGGGGCTGTATGGCTACACCTTC.

The chain uses TRBV5-4 and TRBJ2-3; 8 bases match TRBD1. Trimming cost V 0 bases and J 0 bases; bases outside gene matches: 3. From germline, CDR1 is SGHNT and CDR2 YYREEE (reference sequence). The CDR3 length is 16 residues. CDR3 nucleotides: TGTGCCAGCAGCTTGGGGACAGGGTCGAGCACAGATACGCAGTATTTT. Its translation is CASSLGTGSSTDTQYF.

This clone was counted a single time. The chain uses TRBV4-2 and TRBJ1-1; TRBD1 is a possible D gene (5 bases). CDR3 length: 15 amino acids. Trimming stripped 1 base from V and 0 bases from J, with 9 bases between. Germline V gives CDR1 LGHNA, CDR2 YNFKEQ. The CDR3 here is CASSQAREMNTEAFF. The CDR3 nucleotides are TGTGCCAGCAGCCAAGCCAGGGAAATGAACACTGAAGCTTTCTTT.

This chain uses TRBV5-8 with TRBJ2-2; maybe TRBD1 (6 bases). There are 14 residues in the CDR3. V dropped 0 bases and J dropped 4 bases, with 7 bases sitting between them. Germline CDR1 SGHTS, CDR2 YDEGEE. This CDR3 is CASSLGQVTGELFF. In nucleotides, the CDR3 is TGTGCCAGCAGCTTGGGACAGGTCACCGGGGAGCTGTTTTTT.

The DNA of the CDR3 is TGTGCCAGCAGTTACGTTCAAAGACTGAACACTGAAGCTTTCTTT. Translation: CASSYVQRLNTEAFF. This chain uses TRBV7-8 with TRBJ1-1; D uncertain. The V gene's germline CDR1 is SGHVS and CDR2 FQNEAQ. The germline V and J ends were trimmed by 6 bases and 0 bases, with 14 bases remaining between them. CDR3 length: 15 amino acids.

This clone was recorded a few times. V usage is TRBV5-1 and J usage is TRBJ1-4, with D tentatively TRBD1 (5 bases). The V gene lost 4 bases and the J gene lost 6 bases, with 19 bases spanning the gap. This CDR3 is built from 16 residues. In germline, CDR1 is SGHRS, CDR2 YFSETQ. Written as DNA, the CDR3 is TGCGCCAGCAGCCCAATAGGGACGGTGGGGGATGAAAAACTGTTTTTT. It translates to CASSPIGTVGDEKLFF.

This chain joins TRBV19 and TRBJ1-1; D is possibly TRBD1 (5 bases). This CDR3 has 13 residues. Deletions cut 4 bases from V and 7 bases from J, with 13 bases between. From germline, CDR1 is LNHDA and CDR2 SQIVND (reference sequence). CDR3 sequence: CASSSRDAIEAFF. The CDR3, as DNA: TGTGCCAGTAGTAGCCGGGACGCGATTGAAGCTTTCTTT. Together with reference TRBV19 and TRBJ1-1, the CDR3 gives the full variable domain: DGGITQSPKYLFRKEGQNVTLSCEQNLNHDAMYWYRQDPGQGLRLIYYSQIVNDFQKGDIAEGYSVSREKKESFPLTVTSAQKNPTAFYLCASSSRDAIEAFFGQGTRLTVV.

The chain employs TRBV21-1 and TRBJ1-2; TRBD1, the table's D call, was not compared with the DNA. TRBV21-1 counts as a pseudogene. CDR3 size: 17 residues. Written as DNA, the CDR3 is TGTGCCAGCAGCCCCCCGACCACAGGGGTGGCGAACTATGGCTACACCTTC. This gives the protein CASSPPTTGVANYGYTF.

The rearrangement uses TRBV5-1 and TRBJ2-7; 8 bases are a match to TRBD2. V lost 4 bases, J lost 0 bases, and 0 bases stayed unmatched. CDR1 is SGHRS, CDR2 YFSETQ, per germline. The CDR3 is 13 residues long. In DNA, the CDR3 is TGCGCCAGCAGCCGGGGGGGCTCCTACGAGCAGTACTTC. Encoded protein: CASSRGGSYEQYF.

Concerning this clone itself: Germline is not matched at one junction end, which may reflect a read error. This chain links TRBV30 with TRBJ2-1; TRBD2 might be the D (6 bases). The CDR3 totals 13 residues. Germline loops: CDR1 GTSNPN, CDR2 SVGIG (reference sequence). The CDR3 DNA sequence: TGTGCCGGGAGGTTCGGCTCCTACAATGAGCAGTTCTTC. Its protein product is CAGRFGSYNEQFF.

The chain recombines TRBV7-9 with TRBJ1-6; no firm D call. CDR3 length equals 15 residues. Per the germline V gene, CDR1 is SEHNR and CDR2 is FQNEAQ (reference sequence). The V gene lost 5 bases and the J gene lost 7 bases, with 15 bases spanning the gap. CDR3 in DNA: TGTGCCAGCAGCCACAACCTAGGGTCGAATTCACCCCTCCACTTT. It yields the protein CASSHNLGSNSPLHF.

The rearrangement joins TRBV5-1 to TRBJ1-1; 7 bases line up with TRBD1. V was pared by 7 bases and J by 2 bases, with 8 bases of the junction left unmatched. This CDR3 has 14 amino acids. Germline V gene lookup returns CDR1 SGHRS and CDR2 YFSETQ. Here the CDR3 reads CASGTGQENTEAFF. The CDR3 nucleotides read TGCGCCAGCGGCACTGGACAGGAAAACACTGAAGCTTTCTTT.

This chain connects TRBV5-4 to TRBJ2-7; 11 positions agree with TRBD1. The CDR3 covers 15 residues. J lost 3 bases, V lost 3 bases, and 5 bases had no gene match. Looked up from germline, CDR1 is SGHNT and CDR2 is YYREEE (reference sequence). CDR3 DNA sequence: TGTGCCAGCAGCTGGACGGGACAGGGGGGCTACGAGCAGTACGTC. Residues: CASSWTGQGGYEQYV.